The entry below describes one T cell receptor beta chain. This record belongs to a study of blood T cell repertoires in COVID-19. Participants were placed into cohorts based on the clinical history they reported. Per the original data handling: Quantification of nucleated cells was approximated via reference gene primer amplification. TCRdb keeps only in-frame clones here, not all; method: immunoSEQ multiplex PCR. For V, J and clone size, that table is used; D and trimming come from the DNA. The sample has some 200,000 clones; 81% are singletons. Trimming removed 0 bases at V and 1 base at J, with 18 bases between. The CDR3 consists of 18 residues. Germline loops: CDR1 SGHRS, CDR2 YFSETQ.

Source material: PBMCs or T cells enriched from blood (not recorded which). The V call is TRBV5-1, the J call TRBJ2-3; a weak D match, TRBD2 (6 bases). The source is a woman between 45 and 60 years old with acute COVID-19. The CDR3 here is CASSLVFQGGIGTDTQYF. In DNA form, the CDR3 reads TGCGCCAGCAGCTTGGTGTTCCAGGGCGGGATTGGCACAGATACGCAGTATTTT.